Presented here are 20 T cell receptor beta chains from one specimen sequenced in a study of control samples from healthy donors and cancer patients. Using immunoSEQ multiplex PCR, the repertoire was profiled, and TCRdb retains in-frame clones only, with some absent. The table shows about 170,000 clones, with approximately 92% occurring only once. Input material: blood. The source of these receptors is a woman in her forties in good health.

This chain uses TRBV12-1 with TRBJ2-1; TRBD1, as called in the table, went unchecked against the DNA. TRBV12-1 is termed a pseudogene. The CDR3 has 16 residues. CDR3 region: CASSNRDRGPGHEQFF. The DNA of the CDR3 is TGTGCCAGCAGCAACCGGGACAGGGGTCCCGGACATGAGCAGTTCTTC.

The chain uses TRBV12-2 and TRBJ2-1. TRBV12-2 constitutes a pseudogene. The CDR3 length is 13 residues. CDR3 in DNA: TGTGCAAGTCGCGCCGGGCCCGTAAATGAGCAGTTCTTC. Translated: CASRAGPVNEQFF.

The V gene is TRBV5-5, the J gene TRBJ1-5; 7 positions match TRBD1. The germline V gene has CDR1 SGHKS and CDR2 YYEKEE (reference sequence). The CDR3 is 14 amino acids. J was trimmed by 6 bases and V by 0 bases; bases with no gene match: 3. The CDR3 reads CASSLAGGIQPQHF. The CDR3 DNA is TGTGCCAGCAGCTTGGCAGGGGGTATTCAGCCCCAGCATTTT.

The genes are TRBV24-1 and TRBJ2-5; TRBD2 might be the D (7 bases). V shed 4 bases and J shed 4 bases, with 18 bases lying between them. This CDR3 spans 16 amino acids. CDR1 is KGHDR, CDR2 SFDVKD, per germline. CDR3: CATSDPSGAGAETQYF. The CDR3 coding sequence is TGTGCCACCAGTGACCCTTCTGGCGCGGGGGCAGAGACCCAGTACTTC.

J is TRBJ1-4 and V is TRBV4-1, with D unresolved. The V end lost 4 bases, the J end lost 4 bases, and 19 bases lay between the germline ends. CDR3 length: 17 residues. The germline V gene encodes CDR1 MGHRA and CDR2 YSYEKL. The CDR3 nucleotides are TGCGCCAGCAGCCGAGAGAGGGAGGTCGGCAATAATGAAAAACTGTTTTTT. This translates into CASSREREVGNNEKLFF.

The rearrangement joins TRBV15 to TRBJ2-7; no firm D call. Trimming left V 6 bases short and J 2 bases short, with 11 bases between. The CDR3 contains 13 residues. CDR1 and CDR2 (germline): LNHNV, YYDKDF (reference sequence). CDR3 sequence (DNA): TGTGCCACCAGTCGCGCCGATACCTACGAGCAGTACTTC. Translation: CATSRADTYEQYF. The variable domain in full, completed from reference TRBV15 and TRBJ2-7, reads DAMVIQNPRYQVTQFGKPVTLSCSQTLNHNVMYWYQQKSSQAPKLLFHYYDKDFNNEADTPDNFQSRRPNTSFCFLDIRSPGLGDTAMYLCATSRADTYEQYFGPGTRLTVT.

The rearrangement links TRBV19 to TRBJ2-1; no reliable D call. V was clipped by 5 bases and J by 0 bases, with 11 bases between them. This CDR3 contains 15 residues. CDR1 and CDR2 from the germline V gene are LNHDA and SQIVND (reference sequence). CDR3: CASSPDGSSYNEQFF. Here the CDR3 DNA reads TGTGCCAGTAGTCCGGACGGTAGCTCCTACAATGAGCAGTTCTTC.

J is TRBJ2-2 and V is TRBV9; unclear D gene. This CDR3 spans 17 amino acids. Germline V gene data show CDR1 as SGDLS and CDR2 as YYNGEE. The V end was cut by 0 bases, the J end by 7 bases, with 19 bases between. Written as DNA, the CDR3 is TGTGCCAGCAGCGTAGGGTCGTTGGTGGGGATTGGCGGGGAGCTGTTTTTT. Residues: CASSVGSLVGIGGELFF.

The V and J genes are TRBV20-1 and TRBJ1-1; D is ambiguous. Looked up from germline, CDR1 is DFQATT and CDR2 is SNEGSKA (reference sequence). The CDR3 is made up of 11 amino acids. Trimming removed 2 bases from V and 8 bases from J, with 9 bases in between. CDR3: CSARPGREAFF. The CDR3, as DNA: TGCAGTGCTAGACCAGGTAGGGAAGCTTTCTTT.

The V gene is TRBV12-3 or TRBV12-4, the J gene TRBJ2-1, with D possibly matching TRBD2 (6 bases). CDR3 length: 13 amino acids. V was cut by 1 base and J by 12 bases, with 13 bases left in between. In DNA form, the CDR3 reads TGTGCCAGCAGTTTAGGGGAGGCCTTATCGCAGTTCTTC. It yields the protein CASSLGEALSQFF.

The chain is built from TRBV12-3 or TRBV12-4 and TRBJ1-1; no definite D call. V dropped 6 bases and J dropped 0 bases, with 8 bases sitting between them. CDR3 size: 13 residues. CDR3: CASRQYMNTEAFF. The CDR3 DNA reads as TGTGCCAGCAGGCAGTACATGAACACTGAAGCTTTCTTT.

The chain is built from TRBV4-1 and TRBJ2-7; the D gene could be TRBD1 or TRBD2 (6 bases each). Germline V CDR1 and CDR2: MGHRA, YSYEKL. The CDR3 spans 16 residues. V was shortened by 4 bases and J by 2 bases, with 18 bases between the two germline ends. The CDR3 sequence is CASSPLTGGYTYEQYF. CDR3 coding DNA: TGCGCCAGCAGCCCATTAACCGGGGGCTACACCTACGAGCAGTACTTC.

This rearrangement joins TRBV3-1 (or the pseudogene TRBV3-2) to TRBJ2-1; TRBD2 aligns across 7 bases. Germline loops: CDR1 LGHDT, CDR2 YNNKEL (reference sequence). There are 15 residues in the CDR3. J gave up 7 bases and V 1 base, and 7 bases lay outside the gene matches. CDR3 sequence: CASSQGSHGGNEQFF. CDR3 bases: TGTGCCAGCAGCCAAGGCTCACACGGGGGGAATGAGCAGTTCTTC.

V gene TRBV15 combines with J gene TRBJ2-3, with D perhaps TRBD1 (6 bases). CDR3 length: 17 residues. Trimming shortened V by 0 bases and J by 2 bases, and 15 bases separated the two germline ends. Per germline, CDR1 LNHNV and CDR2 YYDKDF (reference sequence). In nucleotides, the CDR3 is TGTGCCACCAGCAGAGACCCAACAGGGAAACACACAGATACGCAGTATTTT. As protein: CATSRDPTGKHTDTQYF.

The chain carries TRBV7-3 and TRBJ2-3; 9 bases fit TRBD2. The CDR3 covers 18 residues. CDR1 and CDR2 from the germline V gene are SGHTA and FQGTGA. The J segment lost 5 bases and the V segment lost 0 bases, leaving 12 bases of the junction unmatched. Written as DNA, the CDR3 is TGTGCCAGCAGCTTAACCCCCCGGGGCGGGGGGGCCGGAGATACGCAGTATTTT. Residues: CASSLTPRGGGAGDTQYF.

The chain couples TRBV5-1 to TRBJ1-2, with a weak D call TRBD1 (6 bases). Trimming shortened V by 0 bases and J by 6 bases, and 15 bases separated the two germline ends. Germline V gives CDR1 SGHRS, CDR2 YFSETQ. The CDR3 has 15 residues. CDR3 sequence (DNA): TGCGCCAGCAGCTTGGGAGGTGGGGGCTTTCATGGCTACACCTTC. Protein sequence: CASSLGGGGFHGYTF.

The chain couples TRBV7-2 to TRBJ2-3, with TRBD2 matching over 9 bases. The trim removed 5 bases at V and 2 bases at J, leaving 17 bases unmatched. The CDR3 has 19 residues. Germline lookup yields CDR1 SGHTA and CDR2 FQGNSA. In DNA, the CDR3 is TGTGCCAGCAGCCGCCCGACCCGGGAAAGCGGGGGGACCACAGATACGCAGTATTTT. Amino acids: CASSRPTRESGGTTDTQYF. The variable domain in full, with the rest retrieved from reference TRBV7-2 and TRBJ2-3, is GAGVSQSPSNKVTEKGKDVELRCDPISGHTALYWYRQSLGQGLEFLIYFQGNSAPDKSGLPSDRFSAERTGGSVSTLTIQRTQQEDSAVYLCASSRPTRESGGTTDTQYFGPGTRLTVL.

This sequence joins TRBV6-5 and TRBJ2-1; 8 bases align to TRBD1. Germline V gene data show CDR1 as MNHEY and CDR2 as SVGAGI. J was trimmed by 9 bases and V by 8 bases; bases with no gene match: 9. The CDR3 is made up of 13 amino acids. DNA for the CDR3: TGTGCCAGCGGCAGACAGGGGCCGGGTGAGCAGTTCTTC. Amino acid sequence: CASGRQGPGEQFF.

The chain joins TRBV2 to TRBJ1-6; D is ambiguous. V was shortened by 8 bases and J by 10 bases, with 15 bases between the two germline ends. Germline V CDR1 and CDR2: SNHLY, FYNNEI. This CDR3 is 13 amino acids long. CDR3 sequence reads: CASRVGVGSPLHF. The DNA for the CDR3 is TGTGCCAGCCGGGTCGGGGTTGGATCACCCCTCCACTTT.

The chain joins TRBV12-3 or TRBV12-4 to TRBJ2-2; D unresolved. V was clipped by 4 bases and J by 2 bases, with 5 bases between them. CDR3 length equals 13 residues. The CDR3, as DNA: TGTGCCAGCAGTTCCCTAAACACCGGGGAGCTGTTTTTT. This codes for CASSSLNTGELFF.